This TCR beta chain was observed in a study of CD8 T cells in ankylosing spondylitis. This clonotype was counted ten times or more. The antigen remains unidentified. A quantitative 5'-RACE method, one with molecular barcodes, was used to make TCR beta libraries. TCRdb re-called the 5' RACE reads through MiXCR, storing one row per CDR3 protein. The sample has about 69,000 distinct CDR3 sequences, roughly 5.2% seen once. Notes on the study in general: Clones linked to the disease showed a CD8+ phenotype. They occurred at relatively low frequencies in peripheral blood. Ankylosing spondylitis blood appeared to carry a characteristic TCR beta motif of roughly 8 highly homologous variants.

CDR1 SGHRS and CDR2 YFSETQ come from the germline V gene. The CDR3 is made up of 16 amino acids. V was cut by 4 bases and J by 0 bases, with 17 bases left in between. The sequence derives from a male donor with ankylosing spondylitis or in good health (not recorded which). Sample: blood, either unsorted or a sorted T cell fraction (not recorded which). V and J are TRBV5-1 and TRBJ2-7; perhaps TRBD1 as D (6 bases). The CDR3 spells CASSLGQFMSSYEQYF. CDR3 coding DNA: TGCGCCAGCAGCCTAGGACAGTTTATGAGCTCCTACGAGCAGTACTTC.